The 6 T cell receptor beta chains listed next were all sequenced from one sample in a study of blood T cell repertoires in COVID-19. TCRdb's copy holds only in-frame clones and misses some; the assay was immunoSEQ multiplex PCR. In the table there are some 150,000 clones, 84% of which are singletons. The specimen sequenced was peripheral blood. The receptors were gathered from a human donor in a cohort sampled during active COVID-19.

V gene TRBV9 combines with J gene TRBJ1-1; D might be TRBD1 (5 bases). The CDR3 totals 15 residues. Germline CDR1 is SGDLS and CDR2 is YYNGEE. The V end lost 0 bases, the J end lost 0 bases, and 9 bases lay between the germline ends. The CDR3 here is CASSVEQGLNTEAFF. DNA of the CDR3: TGTGCCAGCAGCGTAGAGCAGGGTTTGAACACTGAAGCTTTCTTT.

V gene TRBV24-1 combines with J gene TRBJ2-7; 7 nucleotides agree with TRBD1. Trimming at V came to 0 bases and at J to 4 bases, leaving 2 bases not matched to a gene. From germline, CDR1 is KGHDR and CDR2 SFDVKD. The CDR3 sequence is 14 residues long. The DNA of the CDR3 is TGTGCCACCAGTGATTTGAGGGACAGATACGAGCAGTACGTC. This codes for CATSDLRDRYEQYV.

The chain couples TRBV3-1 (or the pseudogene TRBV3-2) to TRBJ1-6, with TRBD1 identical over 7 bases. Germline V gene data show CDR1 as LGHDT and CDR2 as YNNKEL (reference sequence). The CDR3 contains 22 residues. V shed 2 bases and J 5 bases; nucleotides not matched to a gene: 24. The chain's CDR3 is CASSQRYRLGQVFDRNNSPLHF. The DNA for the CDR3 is TGTGCCAGCAGCCAACGTTACCGTCTTGGACAGGTCTTCGATCGAAATAATTCACCCCTCCACTTT.

The CDR3 region is CASSLDGTAGEAFF. The CDR3 DNA reads TGTGCCAGCAGCTTAGATGGGACTGCCGGGGAAGCTTTCTTT. V and J are TRBV11-2 and TRBJ1-1, with TRBD1 as a possible D gene (5 bases). This CDR3 spans 14 amino acids. Germline values: CDR1 SGHAT, CDR2 FQNNGV. Trimming left V 0 bases short and J 8 bases short, with 13 bases between.

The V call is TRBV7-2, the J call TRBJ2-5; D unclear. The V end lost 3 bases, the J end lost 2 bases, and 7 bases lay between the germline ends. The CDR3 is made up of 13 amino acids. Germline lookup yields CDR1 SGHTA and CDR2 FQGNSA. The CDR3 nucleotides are TGTGCCAGCAGCTTTGTTCAGCAAGAGACCCAGTACTTC. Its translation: CASSFVQQETQYF.

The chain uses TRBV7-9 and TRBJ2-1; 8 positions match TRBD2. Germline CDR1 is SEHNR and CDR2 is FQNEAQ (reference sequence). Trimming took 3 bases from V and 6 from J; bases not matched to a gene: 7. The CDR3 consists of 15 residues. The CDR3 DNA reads TGTGCCAGCAGCTTCTTCCGGGGGGGCCCCAATGAGCAGTTCTTC. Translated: CASSFFRGGPNEQFF.